One sample yielded the 22 T cell receptor beta chains listed below, sequenced in a study of PD-1 blockade in classical Hodgkin lymphoma. Profiled with immunoSEQ multiplex PCR; TCRdb holds only in-frame clones, not every one. The top ten hold over 2.5% of the sample, which has 41,000 or so clones, approximately 67% seen once. Time point meaning: cycle 4 day 1 (C4D1), after more than five weeks of nivolumab. Exposure to brentuximab vedotin varied, and each patient had relapsed following autologous stem cell transplantation. The sequencing here drew on peripheral blood mononuclear cells (PBMCs), taken before the fourth cycle of nivolumab. These TCRs come from a human donor with classical Hodgkin lymphoma.

This rearrangement joins TRBV6-6 to TRBJ2-7; D unresolved. CDR1 is MNHNY and CDR2 is SVGAGI in the germline V gene (reference sequence). The CDR3 loop spans 13 amino acids. V lost 0 bases and J lost 6, with 9 bases in between. The CDR3 region has the DNA TGTGCCAGCAGTTACTCGACTGGGCTCGAGCAGTACTTC. It yields the protein CASSYSTGLEQYF.

Of note for this clone: The sample carries other DNA sequences with the same CDR3. This chain joins TRBV5-4 and TRBJ1-6, with no clear D. This CDR3 comprises 15 residues. Per germline, CDR1 SGHNT and CDR2 YYREEE (reference sequence). V shed 1 base and J shed 3 bases, with 8 bases lying between them. CDR3 amino acids: CASSLTAGYNSPLHF. CDR3 DNA sequence: TGTGCCAGCAGCTTGACTGCCGGCTATAATTCACCCCTCCACTTT. Supplemented by reference TRBV5-4 and TRBJ1-6, the full variable domain reads ETGVTQSPTHLIKTRGQQVTLRCSSQSGHNTVSWYQQALGQGPQFIFQYYREEENGRGNFPPRFSGLQFPNYSSELNVNALELDDSALYLCASSLTAGYNSPLHFGNGTRLTVT.

This clone was observed once. The rearrangement links TRBV27 to TRBJ1-5; the D is unclear. This CDR3 is 14 amino acids long. The germline CDR1 and CDR2 sequences are MNHEY and SMNVEV (reference sequence). Trimming pared 2 bases from V and 3 bases from J, leaving 8 bases between. CDR3 protein: CASSLAGLNQPQHF. CDR3 sequence (DNA): TGTGCCAGCAGTTTAGCTGGACTCAATCAGCCCCAGCATTTT.

The table lists this clone with a few counts. The chain combines TRBV7-6 with TRBJ2-2; maybe TRBD2 (5 bases). V was trimmed by 5 bases and J by 0 bases, leaving 22 bases between them. The CDR3 contains 19 residues. Germline loops: CDR1 SGHVS, CDR2 FNYEAQ. The CDR3 spells CASSDISDAGRTNTGELFF. The DNA for the CDR3 is TGTGCCAGCAGCGATATATCTGACGCGGGCCGAACGAACACCGGGGAGCTGTTTTTT.

J is TRBJ2-2 and V is TRBV14; perhaps TRBD2 as D (5 bases). V dropped 6 bases and J dropped 7 bases, with 15 bases sitting between them. The CDR3 is made up of 14 amino acids. Germline V CDR1 and CDR2: SGHDN, FVKESK. The CDR3 loop is CASSLTRVNGELFF. CDR3 coding DNA: TGTGCCAGCAGTCTTACGAGGGTGAACGGGGAGCTGTTTTTT.

The sample holds one count of this clone. The chain is built from TRBV18 and TRBJ2-5, with TRBD2 matching over 10 bases. Trimming removed 8 bases from V and 4 bases from J; junction bases left unmatched: 7. Germline CDR1 and CDR2: KGHSH and LQKENI. The CDR3 has 14 amino acids. The CDR3 nucleotides are TGTGCCAGCCAGCGGGGGGGCATAACAGAGACCCAGTACTTC. Residues: CASQRGGITETQYF.

This clone has only one observation. The CDR3 is CASSLYSGAGYEQYF. CDR3 sequence (DNA): TGTGCCAGCAGCTTGTACTCGGGAGCTGGCTACGAGCAGTACTTC. This chain uses TRBV5-6 with TRBJ2-7; tentatively, D is TRBD2 (6 bases). The germline CDR1 and CDR2 sequences are SGHDT and YYEEEE. This CDR3 has 15 amino acids. Deletions cut 1 base from V and 3 bases from J, with 14 bases between.

V and J are TRBV2 and TRBJ2-5; the D gene is possibly TRBD2 (5 bases). Germline-derived CDR1 and CDR2 are SNHLY and FYNNEI. The CDR3 extends over 14 amino acids. With 7 bases removed from V and 4 bases from J, the gap between germline ends came to 16 bases. CDR3 loop: CASIPPGLVETQYF. Here the CDR3 DNA reads TGTGCCAGCATCCCCCCGGGGTTGGTAGAGACCCAGTACTTC.

V usage is TRBV29-1 and J usage is TRBJ1-6; D call uncertain. The germline V and J ends were trimmed by 4 bases and 8 bases, with 12 bases remaining between them. The CDR3 contains 13 residues. CDR1 and CDR2 (germline): SQVTM, ANQGSEA. As DNA, the CDR3 is TGCAGCGTTGGGAACAGCCTTGATTCACCCCTCCACTTT. This sequence encodes CSVGNSLDSPLHF.

The rearrangement links TRBV11-3 to TRBJ2-7, with D hard to call. V lost 0 bases, J lost 0 bases, and 15 bases lay in between. The CDR3 length is 17 residues. CDR1 is SGHNT, CDR2 YENEEA, per germline. This CDR3 is CASSLDKQAKGSYEQYF. CDR3 coding DNA: TGTGCCAGCAGCTTAGATAAGCAGGCTAAGGGCTCCTACGAGCAGTACTTC.

The chain joins TRBV7-6 to TRBJ1-5, with D unclear. CDR3 size: 15 residues. Germline assignment: CDR1 SGHVS and CDR2 FNYEAQ. V lost 0 bases to trimming and J lost 4 bases, with 10 bases between them. In DNA form, the CDR3 reads TGTGCCAGCAGCTTAGCGATTGGATCGAATCAGCCCCAGCATTTT. This translates into CASSLAIGSNQPQHF.

The genes are TRBV5-4 and TRBJ2-1, with 9 positions matching TRBD2. Per the germline V gene, CDR1 is SGHNT and CDR2 is YYREEE (reference sequence). Trimming at V came to 2 bases and at J to 4 bases, leaving 4 bases not matched to a gene. The CDR3 consists of 15 residues. The CDR3 reads CASSLRLAEYNEQFF. The CDR3 nucleotides read TGTGCCAGCAGCTTACGACTAGCGGAGTACAATGAGCAGTTCTTC.

The chain couples TRBV10-1 to TRBJ2-7, with D perhaps TRBD1 (6 bases). Germline V CDR1 and CDR2: WNHNN, SYGVQD (reference sequence). The CDR3 is made up of 14 amino acids. V was pared by 4 bases and J by 3 bases, with 13 bases between. This CDR3 reads CASSGDTSDYEQYF. The CDR3 nucleotides read TGCGCCAGCAGTGGGGACACTAGTGACTACGAGCAGTACTTC.

The V call is TRBV20-1, the J call TRBJ2-5; the D gene is possibly TRBD1 (5 bases). Deletions cut 6 bases from V and 2 bases from J, with 7 bases between. CDR3 length equals 11 residues. Germline loops: CDR1 DFQATT, CDR2 SNEGSKA (reference sequence). Here the CDR3 reads CSAQGQETQYF. For the CDR3, the DNA is TGCAGTGCCCAGGGTCAAGAGACCCAGTACTTC.

The table lists this clone with a few counts. The chain carries TRBV5-6 and TRBJ1-5, with 8 nucleotides matching TRBD1. The CDR3 loop spans 14 amino acids. Germline V lookup: CDR1 SGHDT, CDR2 YYEEEE. With 4 bases clipped from V and 5 bases from J, the junction kept 5 bases outside the gene matches. Here the CDR3 reads CASSRQGADQPQHF. The DNA of the CDR3 is TGTGCCAGCAGCCGTCAGGGGGCAGATCAGCCCCAGCATTTT.

The genes are TRBV21-1 and TRBJ1-4. TRBV21-1 is a pseudogene segment. The CDR3 is 16 residues long. The CDR3 protein is CASSKSRGGRYEKLFF. For the CDR3, the DNA is TGTGCCAGCAGCAAATCCCGGGGAGGGCGGTATGAAAAACTGTTTTTT.

This chain joins TRBV4-3 and TRBJ2-3; 10 nucleotides align to TRBD2. The CDR3 covers 17 residues. Germline loops: CDR1 LGHNA, CDR2 YSLEER. The V segment lost 0 bases and the J segment 7 bases; nucleotides outside the gene matches: 10. The CDR3 sequence is CASSQEVSGGGGNTQYF. CDR3 bases: TGCGCCAGCAGCCAAGAAGTCAGCGGGGGGGGCGGGAATACGCAGTATTTT.

The rearrangement joins TRBV6-1 to TRBJ1-1; no firm D call. The germline V gene has CDR1 MNHNS and CDR2 SASEGT. The CDR3 consists of 13 residues. The germline V and J ends were trimmed by 6 bases and 4 bases, with 12 bases remaining between them. This chain's CDR3 is CASRNQIATEAFF. CDR3 coding DNA: TGTGCCAGCAGAAATCAGATTGCCACTGAAGCTTTCTTT.

V and J are TRBV11-2 and TRBJ2-5; tentatively, D is TRBD1 (5 bases). The V gene's germline CDR1 is SGHAT and CDR2 FQNNGV. The CDR3 covers 14 residues. Trimming took 5 bases from V and 5 from J, leaving 15 bases between them. The CDR3 sequence: CASSTWAGSETQYF. Here the CDR3 DNA reads TGTGCCAGCAGCACCTGGGCAGGGTCGGAGACCCAGTACTTC.

Worth noting for this clone: A much larger clone lies a single base off, so this may be a read error. The V gene is TRBV7-9, the J gene TRBJ1-2; D is unclear. The CDR3 totals 12 residues. The germline gives CDR1 SEHNR, CDR2 FQNEAQ (reference sequence). V shed 1 base and J shed 6 bases, with 6 bases lying between them. The CDR3, as DNA: TGTGCCAGCAGCTTAGGAGAGAATGGCTACACCTTC. It translates to CASSLGENGYTF.

V is TRBV19 and J is TRBJ2-5; D unclear. The germline V gene encodes CDR1 LNHDA and CDR2 SQIVND (reference sequence). Trimming left V 3 bases short and J 4 bases short, with 18 bases between. The CDR3 sequence is 16 residues long. CDR3: CASSIRPIQPRETQYF. The CDR3 nucleotides are TGTGCCAGTAGTATCCGACCAATACAACCTCGAGAGACCCAGTACTTC.

This clone has more than one count but fewer than ten. V is TRBV28 and J is TRBJ2-6; no firm D call. Germline lookup yields CDR1 MDHEN and CDR2 SYDVKM. V lost 2 bases and J lost 0, with 23 bases in between. The CDR3 consists of 21 residues. CDR3 nucleotides: TGTGCCAGCAGTTTACCCCCTCATCTAGAAGGGCTAAGCTCTGGGGCCAACGTCCTGACTTTC. Protein product: CASSLPPHLEGLSSGANVLTF.